This T cell receptor beta chain was recorded in a study of shared clonotypes between healthy human individuals. The table came from immunoSEQ multiplex PCR; TCRdb's copy has only in-frame clones and leaves some out. The profile covers under 550,000 clones, with 90% to 96% appearing a single time and 0.05% to 0.07% taken by the ten largest. Germline values: CDR1 MDHEN, CDR2 SYDVKM. The CDR3 contains 16 residues. The junction had 12 bases not matched to a gene; V was cut back by 6 bases and J by 4 bases. The gene calls are TRBV28 and TRBJ1-2; TRBD1 agrees at 9 bases. The receptor comes from a woman aged 30 to 39 in good health. What was sequenced was naive CD4+ T cells sorted from blood. Described subset: CD45RA+ positively selected. The CDR3, as DNA: TGTGCCAGCAGCCCCATTCGATCGACAGGGGGCTATGGCTACACCTTC. This gives the protein CASSPIRSTGGYGYTF.